These 14 T cell receptor beta chains came from one sample sequenced in a study of blood T cell dynamics during melanoma immunotherapy. Assay: immunoSEQ multiplex PCR; the TCRdb copy retains only in-frame clones and omits some. The sample consists of about 24,000 clones, around nine tenths of them appearing once. Indicated time point: pre-treatment baseline. The specimen comprised blood, sampled from a patient treated with checkpoint blockade. All receptors come from a human donor with melanoma.

The chain employs TRBV25-1 and TRBJ2-3; the D gene is possibly TRBD2 (6 bases). Per the germline V gene, CDR1 is MGHDK and CDR2 is SYGVNS. The V end was cut by 4 bases, the J end by 4 bases, with 21 bases between. The CDR3 runs 17 residues. CDR3 sequence: CASSGRDWRYKADTQYF. The CDR3, as DNA: TGTGCCAGCAGTGGGAGGGACTGGAGGTATAAGGCAGATACGCAGTATTTT.

The chain carries TRBV28 and TRBJ2-3, with 9 bases identical to TRBD1. The J segment lost 3 bases and the V segment lost 7 bases, leaving 5 bases of the junction unmatched. This CDR3 is built from 14 residues. Germline V gives CDR1 MDHEN, CDR2 SYDVKM. CDR3 sequence reads: CASITGTGTDTQYF. CDR3 coding DNA: TGTGCCAGCATAACCGGGACAGGGACAGATACGCAGTATTTT.

This rearrangement joins TRBV2 to TRBJ1-1; D uncertain. Per germline, CDR1 SNHLY and CDR2 FYNNEI. This CDR3 has 15 residues. The V and J ends lost 4 bases and 7 bases respectively, with 19 bases between them. CDR3 loop: CASSGPPFEPLEAFF. The CDR3 DNA is TGTGCCAGCAGTGGTCCCCCCTTTGAGCCACTTGAAGCTTTCTTT.

The chain employs TRBV28 and TRBJ1-5; D gene unclear. Germline V gene sequence: CDR1 MDHEN, CDR2 SYDVKM. The CDR3 runs 12 residues. V was trimmed by 3 bases and J by 8 bases, leaving 8 bases between them. CDR3 sequence: CASSLAGKPQHF. The DNA for the CDR3 is TGTGCCAGCAGTTTGGCCGGTAAGCCCCAGCATTTT.

The rearrangement uses TRBV10-3 and TRBJ2-7, with D perhaps TRBD1 or TRBD2 (5 bases each). The CDR3 spans 16 residues. The V and J ends lost 4 bases and 5 bases respectively, with 21 bases between them. Per the germline V gene, CDR1 is ENHRY and CDR2 is SYGVKD. CDR3 nucleotides: TGTGCCATCAGTGGTTGGGACCCCATAAGGGGAAACGAGCAGTACTTC. Its translation is CAISGWDPIRGNEQYF.

The genes are TRBV6-6 and TRBJ1-2; maybe TRBD1 (5 bases). V was shortened by 11 bases and J by 3 bases, with 13 bases between the two germline ends. CDR1 and CDR2 from the germline V gene are MNHNY and SVGAGI (reference sequence). CDR3 length: 12 residues. This CDR3 reads CAEKGNDYGYTF. CDR3 nucleotides: TGTGCCGAGAAGGGGAATGACTATGGCTACACCTTC.

This rearrangement joins TRBV4-2 to TRBJ2-1; TRBD2 is a possible D gene (5 bases). The ends were cut back, 0 bases at V and 2 bases at J, with 14 bases in the middle. The CDR3 loop spans 17 amino acids. Germline assignment: CDR1 LGHNA and CDR2 YNFKEQ. The CDR3 DNA reads TGTGCCAGCAGCCAAGAAGGTAGTAGAGCGGCCTACAATGAGCAGTTCTTC. This gives the protein CASSQEGSRAAYNEQFF.

This chain connects TRBV5-4 to TRBJ1-2; D uncertain. There are 14 residues in the CDR3. Looked up from germline, CDR1 is SGHNT and CDR2 is YYREEE (reference sequence). Trimming pared 4 bases from V and 3 bases from J, leaving 13 bases between. In DNA, the CDR3 is TGTGCCAGCAGCCAACGAGGGCCCGACTATGGCTACACCTTC. This encodes CASSQRGPDYGYTF. Full variable domain (rest looked up from reference TRBV5-4 and TRBJ1-2): ETGVTQSPTHLIKTRGQQVTLRCSSQSGHNTVSWYQQALGQGPQFIFQYYREEENGRGNFPPRFSGLQFPNYSSELNVNALELDDSALYLCASSQRGPDYGYTFGSGTRLTVV.

The rearrangement joins TRBV28 to TRBJ2-1; a weak D match, TRBD2 (5 bases). V was shortened by 7 bases and J by 0 bases, with 10 bases between the two germline ends. CDR1 MDHEN and CDR2 SYDVKM come from the germline V gene. This CDR3 region has 14 residues. CDR3 amino acids: CASKRGSSYNEQFF. CDR3 DNA: TGTGCCAGCAAACGAGGGAGCTCCTACAATGAGCAGTTCTTC.

The chain has TRBV10-3 and TRBJ1-2; D might be TRBD1 (6 bases). Germline CDR1 ENHRY, CDR2 SYGVKD. The length of the CDR3 is 14 residues. Trimming removed 0 bases at V and 8 bases at J, with 13 bases between. The CDR3 sequence is CAISESGAGRGYTF. CDR3 in DNA: TGTGCCATCAGTGAGTCGGGGGCGGGGAGGGGCTACACCTTC.

This clone was counted a single time. The V and J genes are TRBV5-1 and TRBJ2-1; TRBD2 matches at 10 bases. With 6 bases clipped from V and 3 bases from J, the junction kept 6 bases outside the gene matches. Germline V gives CDR1 SGHRS, CDR2 YFSETQ. The CDR3 covers 15 residues. This chain's CDR3 is CASTDPSGGYNEQFF. The DNA of the CDR3 is TGCGCCAGCACCGACCCTAGCGGGGGCTACAATGAGCAGTTCTTC.

This chain connects TRBV9 to TRBJ2-2; D not certain. With 4 bases removed from V and 0 bases from J, the gap between germline ends came to 10 bases. The CDR3 contains 15 residues. Germline V lookup: CDR1 SGDLS, CDR2 YYNGEE. CDR3 DNA sequence: TGTGCCAGCAGCCCTCAGACAACGAACACCGGGGAGCTGTTTTTT. It is translated as CASSPQTTNTGELFF.

The chain links TRBV7-3 to TRBJ1-4; D possibly corresponds to TRBD1 (6 bases). The CDR3 runs to 16 residues. Deletions cut 1 base from V and 6 bases from J, with 15 bases between. From germline, CDR1 is SGHTA and CDR2 FQGTGA. The CDR3: CASSLRRGGADEKLFF. CDR3 sequence (DNA): TGTGCCAGCAGCTTAAGAAGAGGGGGGGCCGATGAAAAACTGTTTTTT.

This chain connects TRBV5-1 to TRBJ2-1; D possibly uses TRBD1 or TRBD2 (6 bases each). The V end lost 0 bases, the J end lost 0 bases, and 7 bases lay between the germline ends. The germline gives CDR1 SGHRS, CDR2 YFSETQ. The CDR3 has 15 amino acids. The DNA for the CDR3 is TGCGCCAGCAGCTTGGAGGGGGGCTCCTACAATGAGCAGTTCTTC. Translation gives CASSLEGGSYNEQFF. Drawing the rest from reference TRBV5-1 and TRBJ2-1, the complete variable domain is KAGVTQTPRYLIKTRGQQVTLSCSPISGHRSVSWYQQTPGQGLQFLFEYFSETQRNKGNFPGRFSGRQFSNSRSEMNVSTLELGDSALYLCASSLEGGSYNEQFFGPGTRLTVL.